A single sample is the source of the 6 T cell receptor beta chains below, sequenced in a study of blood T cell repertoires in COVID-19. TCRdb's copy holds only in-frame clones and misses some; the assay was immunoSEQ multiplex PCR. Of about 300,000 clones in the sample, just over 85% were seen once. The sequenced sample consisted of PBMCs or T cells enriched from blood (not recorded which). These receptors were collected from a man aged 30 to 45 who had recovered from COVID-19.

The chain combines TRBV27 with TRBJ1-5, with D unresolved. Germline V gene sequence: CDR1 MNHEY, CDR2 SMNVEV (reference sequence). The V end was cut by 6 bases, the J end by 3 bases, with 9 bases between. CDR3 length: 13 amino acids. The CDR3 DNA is TGTGCCAGCAGGGGCCTCTACAATCAGCCCCAGCATTTT. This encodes CASRGLYNQPQHF.

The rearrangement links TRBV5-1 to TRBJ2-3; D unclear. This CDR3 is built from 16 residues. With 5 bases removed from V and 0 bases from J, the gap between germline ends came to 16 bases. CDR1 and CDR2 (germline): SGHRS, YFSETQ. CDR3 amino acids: CASRERGGASTDTQYF. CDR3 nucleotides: TGCGCCAGCAGGGAGCGTGGCGGAGCTAGCACAGATACGCAGTATTTT.

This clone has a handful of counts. The CDR3 nucleotides read TGCGCCAGCAGCGTACCTGGGACACGCGGGGAGCTGTTTTTT. Translated, it gives CASSVPGTRGELFF. This chain uses TRBV5-1 with TRBJ2-2; D is perhaps TRBD1 (6 bases). In germline, CDR1 is SGHRS, CDR2 YFSETQ. V was shortened by 4 bases and J by 7 bases, with 14 bases between the two germline ends. The CDR3 has 14 amino acids.

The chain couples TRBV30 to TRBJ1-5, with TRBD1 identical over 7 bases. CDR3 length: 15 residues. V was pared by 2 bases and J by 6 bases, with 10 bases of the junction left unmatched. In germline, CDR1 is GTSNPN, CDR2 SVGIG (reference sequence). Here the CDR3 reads CAWSPATGDAQPQHF. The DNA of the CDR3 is TGTGCCTGGAGTCCCGCCACAGGGGATGCTCAGCCCCAGCATTTT.

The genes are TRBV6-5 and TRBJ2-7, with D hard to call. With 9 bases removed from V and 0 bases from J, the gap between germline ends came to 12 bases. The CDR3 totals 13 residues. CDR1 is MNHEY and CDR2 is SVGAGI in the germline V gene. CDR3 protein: CASTTFGSYEQYF. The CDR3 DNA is TGTGCCAGTACAACCTTTGGCTCCTACGAGCAGTACTTC.

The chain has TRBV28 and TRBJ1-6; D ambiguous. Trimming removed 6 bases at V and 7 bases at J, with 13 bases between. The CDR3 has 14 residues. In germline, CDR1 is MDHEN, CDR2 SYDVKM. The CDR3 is CASSRLGVNSPLHF. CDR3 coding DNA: TGTGCCAGCAGCCGGCTCGGGGTAAATTCACCCCTCCACTTT. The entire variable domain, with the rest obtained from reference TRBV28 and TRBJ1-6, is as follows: DVKVTQSSRYLVKRTGEKVFLECVQDMDHENMFWYRQDPGLGLRLIYFSYDVKMKEKGDIPEGYSVSREKKERFSLILESASTNQTSMYLCASSRLGVNSPLHFGNGTRLTVT.